This record covers a single T cell receptor beta chain. This clonotype came up many times. What antigen it recognizes has not been identified. Base qualities are missing; no much larger clone stands one base away. The sample comes from a study of Graves' ophthalmopathy and Graves' hyperthyroidism (dated by TCRdb to 2016 to 2019). Some background on the complete study: Peripheral blood was collected at initial diagnosis, prior to any treatment. To tell Graves' ophthalmopathy apart from Graves' hyperthyroidism, and to predict which patients would progress to ophthalmopathy, the study relied on TCR beta repertoire signatures. In total, 135 blood samples were TCR-sequenced: 40 to 45 ophthalmopathy, about 75 hyperthyroidism and approximately 17 hyperthyroidism-to-ophthalmopathy patients. To explore V-J signatures distinguishing ophthalmopathy from hyperthyroidism, a discovery set of roughly 98 patients (43 ophthalmopathy, over 55 stable hyperthyroidism) was enrolled. For independent validation, a separate cohort was made up of around 18 hyperthyroidism patients plus 17 patients who later progressed from hyperthyroidism to ophthalmopathy. In more than 5 hyperthyroidism patients, the T-cell repertoire of thyroid tissue was compared with the T-cell repertoire of blood. Following sampling, methimazole starting at 30 mg daily was administered to hyperthyroidism patients, and high-dose intravenous methylprednisolone was administered to ophthalmopathy patients. For training and testing, the approximately 92 patients in the discovery cohort were randomly divided in a 7:3 ratio.

TCR beta CDR3 regions were amplified from RNA transcripts for repertoire sequencing. HTBI primers and the Qiagen OneStep RT-PCR kit were used in a first-round RT-PCR, which was followed by a second-round multiplex PCR, size selection and purification. Sequencing of the libraries was carried out on an Illumina HiSeq2000 in paired-end mode with 100 bp reads. Per the source publication's procedure: SOAPnuke was used for read processing, and reads with adapters, uncalled bases, a mean Phred below 15, or no exact constant-primer or identifier match were discarded. High-quality paired reads were merged with COPE v1.2.5. Each unique nucleotide sequence was treated as a clonotype, and MiTCR v1.1 was used to align the clonotypes to the IMGT TRB V, D and J references. Only V-J combinations with frequency above 0.0001 were analysed, covering 99.2% of repertoires. A TCR clonal expansion and chaos score per V-J combination was defined as the ratio of F50 clonal expansion to chaos observed in the TCRdist matrix. Welch's t-statistics and random forest were used to reduce the features to about 14 V-J combinations, which were then used as input to a naive Bayes classifier. Thyroid-blood repertoire similarity was quantified with the Morisita-Horn index. The public reads were run again by TCRdb, first through fastp at Q25 and then through MiXCR, and only productive beta chains were kept. Rows matching on CDR3 protein sequence are summarized as one entry with the most common DNA and genes. The V and J calls and clone size are TCRdb's, not the authors'. The table for this sample lists about 400,000 distinct CDR3 sequences; around 18% of them were counted only once. The ten most abundant clones make up more than 1.5% of the sample.

V ends up 5 bases short and J 2 bases short, with an unmatched junction base count of 11. Its CDR3 holds 16 amino acids, cysteine through phenylalanine. Only CDR3 DNA remains: 48 bases, in frame from the first base. Patients with ophthalmopathy had moderately to severely active disease, with a Clinical Activity Score of 3 or more, a NOSPECS grade of 4 or more, and a disease duration of less than 3 months. Patients with other autoimmune diseases, uncontrolled infections, pregnancy or lactation were excluded. Clinical symptoms, serum thyroxine, TRAb, thyroid ultrasound and orbital computed tomography were used for diagnosis. Ficoll-Paque density gradient centrifugation was used to isolate PBMCs from around 9.1 ml of fresh peripheral blood. Trizol reagent was used to extract the total RNA, and its quality was then checked on an Agilent 2100 Bioanalyzer. Study-level results and caveats: The 13-signature model separated ophthalmopathy from stable hyperthyroidism with about 86% sensitivity and approximately 83% specificity in cross-validation, and 80%/75% in the test set. In validation, the model predicted ophthalmopathy progression with 70.59% sensitivity and roughly 72% specificity; roughly 12 predicted patients were CT-confirmed with GO in a median of about 7.1 months. Sample size was not statistically predetermined, and group allocation was not concealed from the investigators. Among expanded thyroid clonotypes with frequency above 0.001, most also showed up in blood, which suggests that blood repertoires may reflect the thyroid immune response.

Input material: peripheral blood. This TCR was sampled from a young woman with Graves' ophthalmopathy. Donor details come from another sample of the same person, matched by shared clones. Recombination linked TRBV12-3 or TRBV12-4 to TRBJ2-7, and 8 junction bases match TRBD1. This receptor has the CDR3 CASSPETGAGPYEQYF. The bases read TGTGCCAGCAGTCCGGAGACAGGGGCGGGCCCCTACGAGCAGTACTTC.